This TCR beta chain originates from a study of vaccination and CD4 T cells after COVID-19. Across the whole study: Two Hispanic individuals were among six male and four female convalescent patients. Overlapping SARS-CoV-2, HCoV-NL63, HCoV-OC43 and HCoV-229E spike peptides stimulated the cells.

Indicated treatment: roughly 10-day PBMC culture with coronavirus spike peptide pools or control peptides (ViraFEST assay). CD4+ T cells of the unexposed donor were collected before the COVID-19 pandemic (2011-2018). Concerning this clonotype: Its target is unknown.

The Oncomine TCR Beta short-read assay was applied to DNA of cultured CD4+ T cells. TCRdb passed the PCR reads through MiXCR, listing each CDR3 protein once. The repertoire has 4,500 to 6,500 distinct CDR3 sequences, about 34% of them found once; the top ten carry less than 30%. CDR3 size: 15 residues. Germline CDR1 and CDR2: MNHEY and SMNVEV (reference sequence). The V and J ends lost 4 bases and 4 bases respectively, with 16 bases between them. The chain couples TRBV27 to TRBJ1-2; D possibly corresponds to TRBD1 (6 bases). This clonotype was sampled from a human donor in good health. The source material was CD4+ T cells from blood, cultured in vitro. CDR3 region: CASSSGTYPFYGYTF. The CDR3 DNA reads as TGTGCCAGCAGTTCTGGGACATACCCCTTCTATGGCTACACCTTC.